The 17 T cell receptor beta chains reported below all come from one sample, sequenced in a study of T cell changes during pregnancy in multiple sclerosis. Only in-frame clones appear in the TCRdb table, and some are missing; sequencing was by immunoSEQ multiplex PCR. The data show more than 65,000 clones, nearly 95% seen once. The sample here was peripheral blood, taken in the second trimester of pregnancy. The receptors stem from a female donor with multiple sclerosis, enrolled in a pregnancy study.

The genes are TRBV9 and TRBJ1-2; D is perhaps TRBD1 (6 bases). This CDR3 region has 12 residues. Germline CDR1 and CDR2: SGDLS and YYNGEE. V was cut by 3 bases and J by 4 bases, with 7 bases left in between. Here the CDR3 DNA reads TGTGCCAGCAGCGAGGACAGCTATGGCTACACCTTC. Translation: CASSEDSYGYTF.

The V gene is TRBV7-8, the J gene TRBJ1-2; no clear D. The germline V gene has CDR1 SGHVS and CDR2 FQNEAQ. This CDR3 is 14 amino acids long. V was shortened by 2 bases and J by 3 bases, with 10 bases between the two germline ends. The CDR3 loop reads CASSLTDNDYGYTF. As DNA, the CDR3 is TGTGCCAGCAGCTTAACCGACAACGACTATGGCTACACCTTC.

The chain couples TRBV7-2 to TRBJ2-5; 16 bases line up with TRBD2. This CDR3 has 16 residues. The ends lost 5 bases at V and 3 bases at J; junction bases unmatched: 3. Germline-derived CDR1 and CDR2 are SGHTA and FQGNSA. The CDR3 nucleotides read TGTGCCAGCAGCAAGGGACTAGCGGGAGGGGAAGAGACCCAGTACTTC. Amino acids: CASSKGLAGGEETQYF.

The chain recombines TRBV27 with TRBJ2-7; D is possibly TRBD2 (6 bases). The CDR3 has 13 amino acids. Germline CDR1 and CDR2: MNHEY and SMNVEV (reference sequence). Trimming took off 6 bases at V and 4 bases at J, with 13 bases between the two ends. The CDR3 loop is CASSPGLDYEQYF. DNA for the CDR3: TGTGCCAGCAGCCCGGGACTCGATTACGAGCAGTACTTC.

The V and J genes are TRBV5-1 and TRBJ1-3; 7 bases agree with TRBD1. The CDR3 runs 16 residues. With V trimmed by 0 bases and J by 2 bases, 5 bases remained unmatched. Germline CDR1 SGHRS, CDR2 YFSETQ. This CDR3 reads CASSLEWQGAGNTIYF. CDR3 nucleotide sequence: TGCGCCAGCAGCTTGGAGTGGCAGGGGGCTGGAAACACCATATATTTT.

The chain joins TRBV28 to TRBJ1-1; a possible D gene is TRBD1 (6 bases). Trimming stripped 5 bases from V and 1 base from J, with 14 bases between. The CDR3 spans 15 residues. Germline V gene sequence: CDR1 MDHEN, CDR2 SYDVKM. The CDR3 loop is CASSTPGHRNTEAFF. The CDR3 nucleotides read TGTGCCAGCAGTACGCCGGGACACCGGAACACTGAAGCTTTCTTT.

This clone has just a few counts. This rearrangement joins TRBV27 to TRBJ2-2; TRBD1 matches at 7 bases. V lost 2 bases, J lost 4 bases, and 4 bases stayed unmatched. The length of the CDR3 is 15 residues. Germline CDR1 MNHEY, CDR2 SMNVEV (reference sequence). This CDR3 reads CASSLVTGVTGELFF. As DNA, the CDR3 is TGTGCCAGCAGTTTAGTTACAGGGGTCACCGGGGAGCTGTTTTTT.

The CDR3 DNA follows: TGTGCCAGCAGCTCCCGGCCCTGGGGGGGCTCCTACAATGAGCAGTTCTTC. Translating it yields CASSSRPWGGSYNEQFF. V and J are TRBV7-6 and TRBJ2-1; TRBD2 matches at 7 bases. The V gene's germline CDR1 is SGHVS and CDR2 FNYEAQ. V gave up 4 bases and J gave up 0 bases; unmatched junction bases: 9. This CDR3 comprises 17 residues.

The chain recombines TRBV6-6 with TRBJ2-7; D may be TRBD1 (5 bases). In germline, CDR1 is MNHNY, CDR2 SVGAGI (reference sequence). Trimming pared 6 bases from V and 7 bases from J, leaving 19 bases between. This CDR3 is built from 14 residues. The CDR3 coding sequence is TGTGCCAGCAGCTCCGCGGCAGGGCGACGAGAGCAGTACTTC. Protein sequence: CASSSAAGRREQYF.

V usage is TRBV30 and J usage is TRBJ2-1; 10 nucleotides agree with TRBD2. The germline gives CDR1 GTSNPN, CDR2 SVGIG (reference sequence). The trim removed 1 base at V and 0 bases at J, leaving 0 bases unmatched. The CDR3 spans 15 residues. The CDR3: CAWSASGSSYNEQFF. The CDR3 bases are TGTGCCTGGAGTGCTAGCGGGAGCTCCTACAATGAGCAGTTCTTC.

The chain employs TRBV30 and TRBJ1-1; D is undetermined. V lost 0 bases and J 7 bases, leaving 12 bases between the germline ends. Germline CDR1 and CDR2: GTSNPN and SVGIG (reference sequence). The CDR3 runs to 13 residues. This CDR3 is CAWSVTSWSEAFF. The CDR3 nucleotides are TGTGCCTGGAGTGTAACCTCCTGGAGTGAAGCTTTCTTT.

This chain links TRBV27 with TRBJ2-7; TRBD1 aligns across 12 bases. The germline gives CDR1 MNHEY, CDR2 SMNVEV (reference sequence). There are 18 residues in the CDR3. Trimming at V came to 0 bases and at J to 2 bases, leaving 8 bases not matched to a gene. The CDR3 protein is CASSLSRDRGLYPYEQYF. The CDR3 bases are TGTGCCAGCAGTTTATCCCGGGACAGGGGGCTTTACCCCTACGAGCAGTACTTC.

This chain joins TRBV6-1 and TRBJ2-1; TRBD1 aligns across 8 bases. V lost 3 bases and J lost 9; bases outside the gene matches: 4. The CDR3 is 13 residues long. Per the germline V gene, CDR1 is MNHNS and CDR2 is SASEGT. The CDR3 sequence: CASSETGVPEQFF. CDR3 DNA: TGTGCCAGCAGTGAGACAGGGGTCCCTGAGCAGTTCTTC.

The J gene is TRBJ2-1, the V gene TRBV7-9; 11 positions agree with TRBD1. The CDR3 is 15 amino acids. The junction had 4 bases not matched to a gene; V was cut back by 4 bases and J by 5 bases. Germline V lookup: CDR1 SEHNR, CDR2 FQNEAQ (reference sequence). The CDR3 region has the DNA TGTGCCAGCAGCTGGGGACAGGGGGTCAACAATGAGCAGTTCTTC. Translated: CASSWGQGVNNEQFF.

This clone has just a few counts. The rearrangement uses TRBV12-5 and TRBJ1-1; a possible D gene is TRBD1 (6 bases). V dropped 6 bases and J dropped 1 base, with 12 bases sitting between them. The CDR3 is made up of 14 amino acids. Per the germline V gene, CDR1 is LGHNT and CDR2 is FRNRAP. The CDR3 loop reads CASGDSDRNTEAFF. The CDR3 DNA follows: TGTGCTAGTGGGGACTCGGACAGGAACACTGAAGCTTTCTTT.

The V and J genes are TRBV19 and TRBJ1-5; D gene unclear. This CDR3 is 12 amino acids long. Germline V gene lookup returns CDR1 LNHDA and CDR2 SQIVND (reference sequence). V was cut by 7 bases and J by 3 bases, with 7 bases left in between. The CDR3 region is CASMGLNQPQHF. The CDR3 DNA reads as TGTGCCAGTATGGGCCTCAATCAGCCCCAGCATTTT.

The rearrangement uses TRBV27 and TRBJ2-1; TRBD2 is a possible D gene (6 bases). Deletions cut 6 bases from V and 3 bases from J, with 15 bases between. Germline CDR1 is MNHEY and CDR2 is SMNVEV (reference sequence). The CDR3 is 15 residues long. CDR3 nucleotides: TGTGCCAGCAGCTCGGGGGAATCGGGCTACAATGAGCAGTTCTTC. Amino acids: CASSSGESGYNEQFF.